The 9 T cell receptor beta chains given below trace back to one sample, sequenced in a study of blood T cell repertoires in COVID-19 (dated by TCRdb to the early 2020s). The library came from the immunoSEQ multiplex PCR assay. The clones in this table, taken by TCRdb from immuneACCESS, are in-frame only. Not every clone is retained; where verified, under half of the shortfall comes from an unresolved V gene, and the cause of the rest is unknown. This sample holds around 140,000 clones; 75% to 90% were observed only once. The leading ten clones occupy over 2% of the sample. The sample taken for sequencing was peripheral blood. These receptors all come from a man between 45 and 60 years old with active COVID-19.

The chain uses TRBV10-3 and TRBJ2-3, with D possibly being TRBD2 (6 bases). CDR1 and CDR2 (germline): ENHRY, SYGVKD. This CDR3 is built from 15 residues. V lost 8 bases to trimming and J lost 5 bases, with 20 bases between them. This CDR3 is CAISGGGVFGDTQYF. The CDR3 nucleotides are TGTGCCATCTCAGGCGGCGGGGTATTTGGAGATACGCAGTATTTT.

The chain is built from TRBV7-3 and TRBJ2-6; no definite D call. Trimming pared 5 bases from V and 4 bases from J, leaving 6 bases between. CDR1 is SGHTA, CDR2 FQGTGA, per germline. This CDR3 is 13 amino acids long. The CDR3 loop reads CASSPSGANVLTF. Here the CDR3 DNA reads TGTGCCAGCAGCCCATCCGGGGCCAACGTCCTGACTTTC.

Turning to this clone: Other DNA variants within this sample encode the same CDR3. The V gene is TRBV19, the J gene TRBJ1-2, with D tentatively TRBD1 (5 bases). The CDR3 consists of 13 residues. Germline lookup yields CDR1 LNHDA and CDR2 SQIVND (reference sequence). V lost 3 bases and J 1 base, leaving 6 bases between the germline ends. The DNA for the CDR3 is TGTGCCAGTAGTATCCAGGGTAACTATGGCTACACCTTC. It is translated as CASSIQGNYGYTF. Based on the CDR3 plus reference TRBV19 and TRBJ1-2, the full variable domain is DGGITQSPKYLFRKEGQNVTLSCEQNLNHDAMYWYRQDPGQGLRLIYYSQIVNDFQKGDIAEGYSVSREKKESFPLTVTSAQKNPTAFYLCASSIQGNYGYTFGSGTRLTVV.

The rearrangement links TRBV5-4 to TRBJ2-7, with 7 bases identical to TRBD1. This CDR3 spans 13 amino acids. Trimming took 4 bases from V and 7 from J; bases not matched to a gene: 8. CDR1 and CDR2 from the germline V gene are SGHNT and YYREEE (reference sequence). The CDR3 spells CASSIDRVGEQYF. The DNA of the CDR3 is TGTGCCAGCAGCATAGACAGGGTTGGTGAGCAGTACTTC.

The sample holds one count of this clone. The chain carries TRBV3-1 (or the pseudogene TRBV3-2) and TRBJ2-5, with 8 bases lining up with TRBD2. Trimming removed 0 bases from V and 0 bases from J; junction bases left unmatched: 6. Germline V gene lookup returns CDR1 LGHDT and CDR2 YNNKEL (reference sequence). The CDR3 covers 17 residues. The CDR3 nucleotides read TGTGCCAGCAGCCAAGATCTTTCTAGCGGGTACCAAGAGACCCAGTACTTC. It is translated as CASSQDLSSGYQETQYF.

The V and J genes are TRBV5-1 and TRBJ1-2; 7 bases are shared with TRBD1. CDR1 and CDR2 (germline): SGHRS, YFSETQ. The length of the CDR3 is 16 residues. Trimming at V came to 0 bases and at J to 4 bases, leaving 9 bases not matched to a gene. The CDR3 coding sequence is TGCGCCAGCAGCTTGGCTAAGACAGGGCCCGGCTATGGCTACACCTTC. It translates to CASSLAKTGPGYGYTF.

The genes are TRBV12-3 or TRBV12-4 and TRBJ1-1; 7 bases map to TRBD1. The CDR3 length is 13 residues. The V segment lost 2 bases and the J segment 8 bases; nucleotides outside the gene matches: 5. Written as DNA, the CDR3 is TGTGCCAGCAGTTTAAAAGGGACAGTCGAAGCTTTCTTT. Protein sequence: CASSLKGTVEAFF.

The chain joins TRBV7-2 to TRBJ1-2; 8 bases are shared with TRBD1. With V trimmed by 2 bases and J by 3 bases, 8 bases remained unmatched. This CDR3 is built from 16 residues. Per the germline V gene, CDR1 is SGHTA and CDR2 is FQGNSA. The CDR3: CASSLPRTGRDYGYTF. The CDR3 coding sequence is TGTGCCAGCAGCTTACCCCGGACAGGGAGGGACTATGGCTACACCTTC.

This chain links TRBV11-2 with TRBJ2-7; TRBD1 matches at 9 bases. This CDR3 region has 17 residues. Losses at the gene ends were 1 base for V and 2 bases for J; bases not matched to a gene: 9. The V gene's germline CDR1 is SGHAT and CDR2 FQNNGV. CDR3 bases: TGTGCCAGCAGCTTAGGAACTGGAGGGACAGGGACCTACGAGCAGTACTTC. Residues: CASSLGTGGTGTYEQYF.